The clone carrying this TCR beta chain is called hyperexpanded based on its frequency. The data were obtained in a study of diagnostic markers for celiac disease. TCRdb reprocessed the reads and keeps a single row for each CDR3 protein, giving no DNA. In total, the table holds approximately 450 distinct CDR3 sequences. Germline values: CDR1 MDHEN, CDR2 SYDVKM. CDR3 length: 15 amino acids. What was sequenced was either unsorted cells or a sorted T cell fraction (not recorded which). The chain combines TRBV28 with TRBJ1-5. This TCR was recovered from a human donor. The CDR3 here is CASIPEGDVNQPQHF. Supplemented by reference TRBV28 and TRBJ1-5, the full variable domain reads DVKVTQSSRYLVKRTGEKVFLECVQDMDHENMFWYRQDPGLGLRLIYFSYDVKMKEKGDIPEGYSVSREKKERFSLILESASTNQTSMYLCASIPEGDVNQPQHFGDGTRLSIL.